This passage covers 13 T cell receptor beta chains from one sample sequenced in a study of molecular identifiers for immune sequencing clone quantification. TCRdb reanalysed the PCR reads using MiXCR and keeps one entry per CDR3 protein. The sample has approximately 500,000 distinct CDR3 sequences, about a fifth seen once. The material sequenced was naive CD8+ T cells from blood, with Jurkat cell RNA spiked in. As to subset: FACS-sorted CD8+CD4-CCR7+CD45RA+ naive T cells. Receptor source: a human donor in good health. Some libraries in this study had Jurkat cell RNA spiked in.

As concerns this clonotype: The junction shows a germline mismatch at one end, possibly a read error. The chain links TRBV19 to TRBJ2-2; D gene ambiguous. The CDR3 spans 12 residues. The germline V gene has CDR1 LNHDA and CDR2 SQIVND (reference sequence). The CDR3 protein is CACSPTIGELFF. The CDR3 nucleotides are TGTGCCTGTAGTCCCACGATCGGGGAGCTGTTTTTT.

The chain carries TRBV30 and TRBJ2-6; TRBD1 is a possible D gene (6 bases). Germline CDR1 is GTSNPN and CDR2 is SVGIG (reference sequence). V lost 3 bases, J lost 0 bases, and 15 bases lay in between. This CDR3 is 17 amino acids long. The CDR3 loop reads CAWRGQTLSSGANVLTF. The CDR3, as DNA: TGTGCCTGGAGGGGACAAACATTAAGCTCTGGGGCCAACGTCCTGACTTTC.

The table lists this clonotype with many counts. V is TRBV4-1 and J is TRBJ2-3, with 9 bases lining up with TRBD2. CDR1 is MGHRA, CDR2 YSYEKL, per germline. CDR3 size: 16 residues. V gave up 3 bases and J gave up 0 bases; unmatched junction bases: 4. In DNA form, the CDR3 reads TGCGCCAGCAGCCAGGTTAGCGGGGGAAGCACAGATACGCAGTATTTT. Encoded protein: CASSQVSGGSTDTQYF.

The chain carries TRBV19 and TRBJ2-1; D is unclear. CDR1 and CDR2 (germline): LNHDA, SQIVND (reference sequence). The CDR3 extends over 13 amino acids. With 0 bases removed from V and 6 bases from J, the gap between germline ends came to 6 bases. The chain's CDR3 is CASSIDLGNEQFF. In DNA, the CDR3 is TGTGCCAGTAGTATAGATTTGGGCAATGAGCAGTTCTTC.

This clonotype was counted at least ten times. The rearrangement links TRBV29-1 to TRBJ2-1; TRBD1 matches at 7 bases. Germline trimming cut 3 bases from V and 8 bases from J; bases unmatched to any gene: 10. In germline, CDR1 is SQVTM, CDR2 ANQGSEA. The CDR3 contains 14 residues. As DNA, the CDR3 is TGCAGCGTTGATTACAGACAGGGAGACCATGAGCAGTTCTTC. Protein product: CSVDYRQGDHEQFF.

As for this clonotype: One base away lies a much larger clone, so this may be a sequencing read error. The chain couples TRBV6-6 to TRBJ2-3, with 10 bases aligning to TRBD2. CDR3 length: 15 amino acids. Germline V lookup: CDR1 MNHNY, CDR2 SVGAGI (reference sequence). The DNA of the CDR3 is TGTGCCTGCAGTACCGGACTAGCGGTTACAGATACGCAGTATTTT. As protein: CACSTGLAVTDTQYF.

The rearrangement joins TRBV7-9 to TRBJ2-4; D unresolved. This CDR3 has 13 amino acids. Trimming removed 5 bases at V and 6 bases at J, with 11 bases between. The germline gives CDR1 SEHNR, CDR2 FQNEAQ (reference sequence). Here the CDR3 DNA reads TGTGCCAGCAGCCCCCCCCGTGGAAACATTCAGTACTTC. Translation: CASSPPRGNIQYF.

This clonotype was observed at least ten times. J is TRBJ2-3 and V is TRBV19; D may correspond to TRBD1 or TRBD2 (6 bases each). This CDR3 has 15 amino acids. V gave up 6 bases and J gave up 1 base, with 14 bases separating them. CDR1 is LNHDA and CDR2 is SQIVND in the germline V gene (reference sequence). The CDR3 loop reads CASSLLEGGTDTQYF. The CDR3 DNA sequence: TGTGCCAGTAGCCTACTGGAGGGGGGCACAGATACGCAGTATTTT.

This clonotype turned up a few times. The chain links TRBV28 to TRBJ2-3, with 9 bases fitting TRBD1. Germline loops: CDR1 MDHEN, CDR2 SYDVKM. This CDR3 contains 16 residues. J was trimmed by 5 bases and V by 2 bases; bases with no gene match: 8. As DNA, the CDR3 is TGTGCCAGCAGTTTAGGGACAGGGATGGTGAGAGATACGCAGTATTTT. Its protein is CASSLGTGMVRDTQYF. The entire variable domain, with the rest obtained from reference TRBV28 and TRBJ2-3, is as follows: DVKVTQSSRYLVKRTGEKVFLECVQDMDHENMFWYRQDPGLGLRLIYFSYDVKMKEKGDIPEGYSVSREKKERFSLILESASTNQTSMYLCASSLGTGMVRDTQYFGPGTRLTVL.

The chain links TRBV6-2 or TRBV6-3 to TRBJ2-7; 7 bases agree with TRBD1. Trimming at V came to 2 bases and at J to 5 bases, leaving 15 bases not matched to a gene. CDR3 length: 17 residues. Germline V gene sequence: CDR1 MNHEY, CDR2 SVGEGT. The CDR3 here is CASSYRLTGDATHEQYF. The CDR3 bases are TGTGCCAGCAGTTACCGACTAACAGGGGATGCCACCCACGAGCAGTACTTC.

This clonotype was picked up a small number of times. The chain carries TRBV27 and TRBJ2-7; D might be TRBD1 or TRBD2, each matching 6 bases. Germline loops: CDR1 MNHEY, CDR2 SMNVEV (reference sequence). The germline V and J ends were trimmed by 2 bases and 4 bases, with 12 bases remaining between them. The CDR3 extends over 14 amino acids. The CDR3 bases are TGTGCCAGCAGTTTAGACGGGGGCAAGTACGAGCAGTACTTC. It codes for CASSLDGGKYEQYF.

The chain employs TRBV24-1 and TRBJ2-1; D unresolved. Germline V lookup: CDR1 KGHDR, CDR2 SFDVKD. This CDR3 has 18 amino acids. Trimming pared 9 bases from V and 5 bases from J, leaving 28 bases between. The CDR3 sequence: CATEVFYRVTASNNEQFF. DNA of the CDR3: TGTGCCACCGAAGTATTTTATAGGGTAACGGCGAGTAACAATGAGCAGTTCTTC.

The chain recombines TRBV18 with TRBJ1-6; no firm D call. There are 15 residues in the CDR3. The V gene's germline CDR1 is KGHSH and CDR2 LQKENI. V shed 0 bases and J shed 6 bases, with 9 bases lying between them. CDR3 nucleotides: TGTGCCAGCTCACCACCAGGTCAACCTAATTCACCCCTCCACTTT. Its protein is CASSPPGQPNSPLHF. The full variable domain, in which reference TRBV18 and TRBJ1-6 provide the parts outside the CDR3, is NAGVMQNPRHLVRRRGQEARLRCSPMKGHSHVYWYRQLPEEGLKFMVYLQKENIIDESGMPKERFSAEFPKEGPSILRIQQVVRGDSAAYFCASSPPGQPNSPLHFGNGTRLTVT.